This T cell receptor (beta chain) was captured in a study of T cells after yellow fever vaccination. Study summary: The fractions with low cell numbers were processed using SMART-Seq v4 Ultra Low Input.

The 5'RACE template-switching step produced TCR cDNA and added a universal primer site and UMIs. From the 5' RACE reads, TCRdb called clonotypes with MiXCR, one entry per CDR3 protein. Of over 150,000 distinct CDR3 sequences in the sample, under 7.5% are singletons; the top ten hold 2.5%. Study-level points and caveats: Although most clonotypes did not, a small share appeared in both CD4 and CD8 compartments. Re-detected after boosting: most primary clones, around 96% of CD4 and roughly 88% of CD8.

This clonotype has ten or more counts. The antigen is undetermined. The TCR comes from a man aged 18-30 years who received the YFV17D yellow fever vaccine. This sample comprised CD4+ T cells sorted from PBMCs, obtained about 5 days after the first yellow fever vaccination.

The CDR3 region has the DNA TGTGCCAGCTCACCACCGGGACTAGCTACCTACAATGAGCAGTTCTTC. It codes for CASSPPGLATYNEQFF. The rearrangement links TRBV18 to TRBJ2-1; 9 nucleotides agree with TRBD2. Trimming removed 0 bases from V and 2 bases from J; junction bases left unmatched: 2. This CDR3 has 16 amino acids. Germline CDR1 reads KGHSH; CDR2 reads LQKENI.